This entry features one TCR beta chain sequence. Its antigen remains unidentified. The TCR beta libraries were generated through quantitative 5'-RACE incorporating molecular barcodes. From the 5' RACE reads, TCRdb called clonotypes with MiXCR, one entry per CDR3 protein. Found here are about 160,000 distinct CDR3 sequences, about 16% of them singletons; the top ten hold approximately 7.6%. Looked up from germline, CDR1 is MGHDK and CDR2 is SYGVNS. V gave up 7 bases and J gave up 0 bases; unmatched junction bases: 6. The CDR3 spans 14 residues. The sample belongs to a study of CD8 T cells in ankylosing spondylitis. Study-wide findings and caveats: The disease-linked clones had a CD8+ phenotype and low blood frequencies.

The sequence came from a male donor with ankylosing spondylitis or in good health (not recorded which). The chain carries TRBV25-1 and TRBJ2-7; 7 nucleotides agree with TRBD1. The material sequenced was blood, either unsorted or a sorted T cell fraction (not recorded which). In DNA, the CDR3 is TGTGCCAGCACCCGGGACAGCTACTCCTACGAGCAGTACTTC. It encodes CASTRDSYSYEQYF.